These T cell receptor beta chains were read from a single sample in a study of brain T cells in children with intractable seizures. Clones were read by immunoSEQ multiplex PCR, and TCRdb kept only the in-frame ones, dropping some. The table has roughly 80,000 clones, approximately 90% seen once. Source: peripheral blood, taken at surgery. These receptors were obtained from a girl aged 2 to 10 with Rasmussen encephalitis and intractable seizures. The CDR3 runs from the conserved cysteine through the conserved F or W. D genes are given only for firm matches. The size of a clone is reported for some rows only, either as once, few or many, or as a class for expanded clones.

>NA|TRBJ2-1|NA|TRBV30
CAWSGRASYNEQFF
TGTGCCTGGAGTGGCAGGGCCTCCTACAATGAGCAGTTCTTC
>NA|TRBJ2-1|TRBD2|TRBV6-5
CASMVRLADYNEQFF
TGTGCCAGCATGGTACGTCTAGCGGATTACAATGAGCAGTTCTTC
>NA|TRBJ2-1|NA|TRBV19
CASRAQSSYNEQFF
TGTGCCAGCAGGGCTCAGAGCTCCTACAATGAGCAGTTCTTC
>NA|TRBJ2-7|TRBD2|TRBV6-5
CASRNPSLAEYEQYF
TGTGCCAGCAGGAATCCCTCTCTAGCGGAATACGAGCAGTACTTC
>NA|TRBJ2-2|NA|TRBV5-1
CASSLGLAMNTGELFF
TGCGCCAGCAGCTTGGGTCTAGCCATGAACACCGGGGAGCTGTTTTTT
>NA|TRBJ2-5|NA|TRBV4-1
CASSQARRETQYF
TGCGCCAGCAGCCAAGCGAGGAGAGAGACCCAGTACTTC
>NA|TRBJ2-1|NA|TRBV5-4
CASSLEGPGPNEQFF
TGTGCCAGCAGCTTGGAGGGGCCGGGTCCGAATGAGCAGTTCTTC
>NA|TRBJ1-5|NA|TRBV3-1/TRBV3-2
CASSQGWGDQPQHF
TGTGCCAGCAGCCAGGGGTGGGGGGATCAGCCCCAGCATTTT
>NA|TRBJ1-5|NA|TRBV5-6
CASSFTSAASNQPQHF
TGTGCCAGCAGCTTCACCTCGGCAGCCAGCAATCAGCCCCAGCATTTT
>NA|TRBJ1-3|TRBD1|TRBV6-5
CASSYLGQGDTIYF
TGTGCCAGCAGTTACCTGGGACAGGGAGACACCATATATTTT
>NA|TRBJ2-7|TRBD1|TRBV11-3
CASSDREGYEQYF
TGTGCCAGCAGCGACAGGGAAGGCTACGAGCAGTACTTC
>NA|TRBJ1-2|NA|TRBV2
CASTGAGNYGYTF
TGTGCCAGCACAGGGGCGGGGAACTATGGCTACACCTTC
>once|TRBJ1-4|NA|TRBV11-2
CASSLGQSTNEKLFF
TGTGCCAGCAGCCTCGGACAGTCAACTAATGAAAAACTGTTTTTT
>once|TRBJ1-2|NA|TRBV28
CASSLQDARNYGYTF
TGTGCCAGCAGTCTTCAGGACGCACGGAACTATGGCTACACCTTC
>NA|TRBJ2-5|NA|TRBV10-1
CASSESVGGLAYF
TGCGCCAGCAGTGAGTCGGTGGGGGGTCTGGCGTACTTC
>NA|TRBJ2-7|TRBD1|TRBV28
CASSFLDRASYEQYF
TGTGCCAGCAGTTTCCTGGACAGGGCTTCCTACGAGCAGTACTTC
>NA|TRBJ2-2|TRBD2|TRBV7-9
CASSPRLAGVTGELFF
TGTGCCAGCAGCCCCCGCTTAGCGGGGGTCACCGGGGAGCTGTTTTTT
>NA|TRBJ1-1|NA|TRBV11-2
CASSLEGWGAEAFF
TGTGCCAGCAGCTTAGAGGGGTGGGGAGCTGAAGCTTTCTTT
>NA|TRBJ1-4|TRBD1|TRBV18
CASSPTLGQGGEKLFF
TGTGCCAGCTCACCAACACTTGGACAGGGCGGCGAAAAACTGTTTTTT
>few|TRBJ1-2|NA|TRBV7-9
CASSSGTRAVSTF
TGTGCCAGCAGCTCAGGGACCCGCGCGGTATCCACCTTC
>NA|TRBJ1-6|NA|TRBV7-9
CASSLGRSSYNSPLHF
TGTGCCAGCAGCTTAGGAAGGAGCTCCTATAATTCACCCCTCCACTTT
>NA|TRBJ2-1|NA|TRBV7-9
CASSPSAYNEQFF
TGTGCCAGCAGCCCTAGCGCCTACAATGAGCAGTTCTTC
>NA|TRBJ2-7|TRBD2|TRBV15
CATQKGLAGVVYEQYF
TGTGCCACACAAAAAGGTCTAGCGGGAGTTGTGTACGAGCAGTACTTC
>NA|TRBJ2-7|NA|TRBV2
CASSEFKRTYEQYF
TGTGCCAGCAGTGAGTTTAAAAGGACCTACGAGCAGTACTTC
>once|TRBJ1-2|NA|TRBV3-1/TRBV3-2
CASTGANYGYTF
TGTGCCAGCACAGGGGCTAACTATGGCTACACCTTC
>NA|TRBJ1-2|TRBD1|TRBV6-5
CASSRAGQYGYTF
TGTGCCAGCAGTCGAGCGGGACAGTATGGCTACACCTTC
>NA|TRBJ1-6|NA|TRBV6-1
CASSELLGANSPLHF
TGTGCCAGCAGTGAACTTTTGGGGGCTAATTCACCCCTCCACTTT
>medium-sized|TRBJ2-6|NA|TRBV27
CASSSGRLSGANVLTF
TGTGCCAGCAGCTCGGGACGGCTCTCTGGGGCCAACGTCCTGACTTTC
>once|TRBJ2-5|NA|TRBV24-1
CATSGGPQETQYF
TGTGCCACCAGTGGGGGACCGCAAGAGACCCAGTACTTC
>NA|TRBJ1-3|TRBD1|TRBV7-9
CASSGTGLTGNTIYF
TGTGCCAGCAGCGGGACAGGGCTCACTGGAAACACCATATATTTT
>NA|TRBJ2-1|NA|TRBV11-3
CASSSRGVNEQFF
TGTGCCAGCAGCTCAAGGGGAGTCAATGAGCAGTTCTTC
>NA|TRBJ1-1|TRBD1|TRBV7-8
CASSYRGHTEAFF
TGTGCCAGCAGCTACAGGGGACACACTGAAGCTTTCTTT
>NA|TRBJ2-7|NA|TRBV7-2
CASSLAPGPYEQYF
TGTGCCAGCAGCTTAGCGCCAGGCCCCTACGAGCAGTACTTC
>NA|TRBJ1-1|TRBD1|TRBV27
CASRATGLKASTEAFF
TGTGCCAGCAGAGCGACAGGGTTAAAAGCTAGCACTGAAGCTTTCTTT
>NA|TRBJ2-3|NA|TRBV2
CASSGRDTRTDTQYF
TGTGCCAGCAGTGGCAGGGACACTCGCACAGATACGCAGTATTTT
>NA|TRBJ2-7|NA|TRBV29-1
CSVRPGRGEQYF
TGCAGCGTTCGCCCAGGGAGAGGGGAGCAGTACTTC
>medium-sized|TRBJ1-5|TRBD1|TRBV4-1
CASSQGGQGVQPQHF
TGCGCCAGCAGCCAGGGCGGACAGGGGGTTCAGCCCCAGCATTTT
>NA|TRBJ2-7|NA|TRBV19
CASSAQPPYEQYF
TGTGCCAGTAGTGCCCAGCCCCCCTACGAGCAGTACTTC
>NA|TRBJ2-7|NA|TRBV7-6
CASSLGRGVNEQYF
TGTGCCAGCAGCTTAGGCAGGGGGGTCAACGAGCAGTACTTC
>NA|TRBJ2-7|TRBD2|TRBV30
CAWSPRWGGSPYEQYF
TGTGCCTGGTCTCCTCGTTGGGGAGGGAGCCCTTACGAGCAGTACTTC
>NA|TRBJ2-5|NA|TRBV30
CAWSGQETQYF
TGTGCCTGGAGTGGACAAGAGACCCAGTACTTC
>NA|TRBJ1-3|NA|TRBV18
CASSPPAGNTIYF
TGTGCCAGCTCACCACCTGCCGGAAACACCATATATTTT
>once|TRBJ1-5|NA|TRBV4-1
CASSQETNEGNQPQHF
TGCGCCAGCAGCCAAGAGACTAACGAGGGTAATCAGCCCCAGCATTTT
>NA|TRBJ1-2|NA|TRBV27
CASRVAGSSYGYTF
TGTGCCAGCAGAGTGGCCGGCAGCTCCTATGGCTACACCTTC